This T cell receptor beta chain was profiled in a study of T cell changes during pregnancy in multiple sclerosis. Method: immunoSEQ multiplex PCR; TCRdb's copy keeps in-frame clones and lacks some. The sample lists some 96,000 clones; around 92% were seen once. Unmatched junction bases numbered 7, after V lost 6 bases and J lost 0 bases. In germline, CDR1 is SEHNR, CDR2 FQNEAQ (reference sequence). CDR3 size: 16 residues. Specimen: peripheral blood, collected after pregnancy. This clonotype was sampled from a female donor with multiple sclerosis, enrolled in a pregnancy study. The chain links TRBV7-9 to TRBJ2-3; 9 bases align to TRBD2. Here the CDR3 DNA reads TGTGCCAGCAGGATTAGCGGGGGTAGTAGCACAGATACGCAGTATTTT. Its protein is CASRISGGSSTDTQYF. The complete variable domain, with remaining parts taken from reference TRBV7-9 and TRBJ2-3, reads DTGVSQNPRHKITKRGQNVTFRCDPISEHNRLYWYRQTLGQGPEFLTYFQNEAQLEKSRLLSDRFSAERPKGSFSTLEIQRTEQGDSAMYLCASRISGGSSTDTQYFGPGTRLTVL.